This passage covers 22 T cell receptor beta chains from one sample sequenced in a study of T-cell reconstitution after alpha-beta-depleted transplantation in children. Molecular barcoding with unique molecular identifiers was used for the TCRbeta library. TCRdb re-derived calls from the PCR reads in MiXCR, one entry per CDR3 protein. The sample has hundreds of thousands of distinct CDR3 sequences, approximately 12% seen once. This material consisted of PBMCs, mostly from graft donor cells, taken 360 days after TCRalphabeta/CD19-depleted stem cell transplant. The receptors shown here come from a male patient younger than 18 who had a stem cell transplant for acute myeloid leukemia, so the T cells may come from the graft donor.

In this sample, this clonotype turned up many times. This sequence joins TRBV29-1 and TRBJ2-1; weak D call: TRBD1 (6 bases). Deletions cut 4 bases from V and 7 bases from J, with 8 bases between. Per germline, CDR1 SQVTM and CDR2 ANQGSEA. CDR3 length: 11 amino acids. This CDR3 is CSVARGNEQFF. CDR3 sequence (DNA): TGCAGCGTTGCGAGGGGGAATGAGCAGTTCTTC.

This chain connects TRBV7-8 to TRBJ2-3; TRBD2 matches 8 bases. The CDR3 runs 16 residues. Germline V gene lookup returns CDR1 SGHVS and CDR2 FQNEAQ. Losses at the gene ends were 5 bases for V and 5 bases for J; bases not matched to a gene: 12. CDR3 coding DNA: TGTGCCAGCAGCAATACTGGGCGGGAGGAAATAGATACGCAGTATTTT. This gives the protein CASSNTGREEIDTQYF.

The chain links TRBV20-1 to TRBJ2-3; D gene ambiguous. V lost 3 bases and J lost 0, with 10 bases in between. The CDR3 runs to 14 residues. Germline lookup yields CDR1 DFQATT and CDR2 SNEGSKA (reference sequence). This CDR3 is CSASLGVSTDTQYF. The DNA of the CDR3 is TGCAGTGCTAGCCTCGGAGTAAGCACAGATACGCAGTATTTT.

This clonotype was detected many times. This chain joins TRBV20-1 and TRBJ2-7; tentatively, D is TRBD1 (5 bases). Looked up from germline, CDR1 is DFQATT and CDR2 is SNEGSKA (reference sequence). V was clipped by 3 bases and J by 2 bases, with 8 bases between them. The CDR3 consists of 12 residues. As DNA, the CDR3 is TGCAGTGCTAGGGCAGGGCCCTACGAGCAGTACTTC. This sequence encodes CSARAGPYEQYF.

In this sample, this clonotype turned up many times. The genes are TRBV2 and TRBJ2-1, with 7 bases fitting TRBD2. The V and J ends lost 7 bases and 9 bases, in that order; junction bases with no gene match: 9. CDR1 and CDR2 from the germline V gene are SNHLY and FYNNEI. The CDR3 spans 13 residues. CDR3 in amino acids: CASKVGGGIEQFF. CDR3 bases: TGTGCCAGCAAGGTGGGGGGAGGGATTGAGCAGTTCTTC. The complete variable domain, with remaining parts taken from reference TRBV2 and TRBJ2-1, reads EPEVTQTPSHQVTQMGQEVILRCVPISNHLYFYWYRQILGQKVEFLVSFYNNEISEKSEIFDDQFSVERPDGSNFTLKIRSTKLEDSAMYFCASKVGGGIEQFFGPGTRLTVL.

This clonotype was detected only a few times. This chain joins TRBV7-3 and TRBJ2-3, with D perhaps matching TRBD1 or TRBD2 (7 bases each). CDR1 and CDR2 (germline): SGHTA, FQGTGA. The CDR3 is made up of 16 amino acids. Trimming took off 5 bases at V and 6 bases at J, with 21 bases between the two ends. The CDR3 sequence: CASSPSRAGGGDTQYF. The CDR3 DNA reads as TGTGCCAGCAGCCCAAGCAGGGCAGGGGGAGGGGATACGCAGTATTTT.

CDR3: CSASAPGGPRGGYGYTF. CDR3 bases: TGCAGTGCTAGTGCCCCAGGGGGACCCCGGGGAGGCTATGGCTACACCTTC. This chain joins TRBV20-1 and TRBJ1-2, with 7 nucleotides matching TRBD1. After removal of 3 bases from V and 4 bases from J, the junction contained 17 bases not matched to a gene. CDR3 length: 17 amino acids. The germline V gene encodes CDR1 DFQATT and CDR2 SNEGSKA (reference sequence).

This clonotype was seen more than once but under ten times. CDR3 sequence: CASSHRQTDTQYF. The CDR3 DNA is TGTGCCAGCAGCCACCGACAGACAGATACGCAGTATTTT. This chain uses TRBV3-1 with TRBJ2-3, with D perhaps matching TRBD1 (5 bases). The CDR3 totals 13 residues. The V and J ends lost 3 bases and 3 bases respectively, with 7 bases between them. Germline CDR1 LGHDT, CDR2 YNNKEL (reference sequence).

This clonotype was counted only a few times. V is TRBV28 and J is TRBJ1-3; D unclear. Germline values: CDR1 MDHEN, CDR2 SYDVKM. Between the trimmed V and J ends, which lost 7 bases and 3 bases, there was a span of 10 bases. This CDR3 region has 13 residues. The CDR3 reads CASIGGFGNTIYF. The CDR3 DNA follows: TGTGCCAGCATCGGAGGGTTTGGAAACACCATATATTTT.

This clonotype was counted many times. The chain carries TRBV28 and TRBJ2-5; 7 bases are a match to TRBD2. Germline CDR1 is MDHEN and CDR2 is SYDVKM. V shed 4 bases, J shed 2 bases, and the junction held 7 bases outside the gene matches. This CDR3 is built from 15 residues. CDR3 protein: CASSSSAGYQETQYF. Written as DNA, the CDR3 is TGTGCCAGCAGTTCGTCAGCGGGGTATCAAGAGACCCAGTACTTC.

The rearrangement links TRBV6-1 to TRBJ1-3; D may be TRBD1 (6 bases). This CDR3 contains 13 residues. Germline values: CDR1 MNHNS, CDR2 SASEGT. Trimming cost V 9 bases and J 4 bases, with 13 bases left between them. The CDR3 DNA is TGTGCCAGTCAACAGGGCTCAGGAAACACCATATATTTT. Residues: CASQQGSGNTIYF.

This clonotype was seen more than once but under ten times. The rearrangement joins TRBV24-1 to TRBJ2-1, with D maybe TRBD2 (6 bases). Germline V lookup: CDR1 KGHDR, CDR2 SFDVKD. The CDR3 contains 18 residues. V lost 0 bases to trimming and J lost 3 bases, with 17 bases between them. CDR3 sequence reads: CATSDLTTTPRDYNEQFF. The CDR3 DNA sequence: TGTGCCACCAGTGATTTGACGACGACTCCGCGGGACTACAATGAGCAGTTCTTC.

This clonotype was counted at least ten times. The chain employs TRBV25-1 and TRBJ2-7, with D perhaps TRBD1 (6 bases). V lost 5 bases, J lost 3 bases, and 17 bases lay in between. Germline CDR1 and CDR2: MGHDK and SYGVNS. This CDR3 spans 15 amino acids. The CDR3: CASSRNKQGYYEQYF. The CDR3 nucleotides read TGTGCCAGCAGTCGAAATAAACAGGGTTACTACGAGCAGTACTTC.

The V and J genes are TRBV7-8 and TRBJ2-3; 16 bases are shared with TRBD2. The V gene end was trimmed by 5 bases and the J gene end by 8 bases; junction bases not matched to a gene: 10. In germline, CDR1 is SGHVS, CDR2 FQNEAQ. The CDR3 loop spans 17 amino acids. In DNA form, the CDR3 reads TGTGCCAGCAGCAAACAGGGACTAGCGGGAGGGCCTGGTACGCAGTATTTT. Translating gives CASSKQGLAGGPGTQYF.

The rearrangement joins TRBV2 to TRBJ2-5; D might be TRBD1 (5 bases). Trimming removed 7 bases at V and 10 bases at J, with 16 bases between. This CDR3 contains 12 residues. Germline V CDR1 and CDR2: SNHLY, FYNNEI. The CDR3, as DNA: TGTGCCAGCAAGGGGCCAGGGTCGGTCCAGTACTTC. This codes for CASKGPGSVQYF.

Many counts were recorded for this clonotype. The CDR3: CASSLGRLGAGGDEQFF. As DNA, the CDR3 is TGTGCCAGCAGCTTAGGGCGACTGGGAGCGGGAGGGGATGAGCAGTTCTTC. The chain has TRBV7-6 and TRBJ2-1, with 10 nucleotides matching TRBD2. The germline V gene has CDR1 SGHVS and CDR2 FNYEAQ. This CDR3 is 17 amino acids long. V was pared by 1 base and J by 8 bases, with 11 bases of the junction left unmatched.

This clonotype was observed many times. This chain links TRBV6-6 with TRBJ2-5, with D unclear. The germline gives CDR1 MNHNY, CDR2 SVGAGI (reference sequence). This CDR3 spans 13 amino acids. V lost 3 bases, J lost 3 bases, and 8 bases lay in between. The CDR3 bases are TGTGCCAGCAGTTATAAGGCAAAAGAGACCCAGTACTTC. Translating gives CASSYKAKETQYF.

This clonotype occurred a few times. The rearrangement joins TRBV5-1 to TRBJ2-1; possibly TRBD2 for D (6 bases). The CDR3 contains 14 residues. Trimming cost V 5 bases and J 0 bases, with 9 bases left between them. The germline V gene has CDR1 SGHRS and CDR2 YFSETQ. CDR3 amino acids: CASRFGSSYNEQFF. CDR3 bases: TGCGCCAGCAGATTCGGGAGCTCCTACAATGAGCAGTTCTTC.

This clonotype has a count of ten or more. The V call is TRBV4-3, the J call TRBJ2-5, with 11 bases aligning to TRBD2. The CDR3 runs to 16 residues. Germline V gives CDR1 LGHNA, CDR2 YSLEER. The junction had 2 bases not matched to a gene; V was cut back by 0 bases and J by 2 bases. CDR3 amino acids: CASSQDASGRQETQYF. Here the CDR3 DNA reads TGCGCCAGCAGCCAAGATGCTAGCGGGAGGCAAGAGACCCAGTACTTC.

The chain is built from TRBV18 and TRBJ1-1; 8 bases map to TRBD1. Germline-derived CDR1 and CDR2 are KGHSH and LQKENI. J was trimmed by 2 bases and V by 6 bases; bases with no gene match: 11. The CDR3 is 16 amino acids. In DNA form, the CDR3 reads TGTGCCAGCTCGCCCCAATCGACAGGGGTAAACACTGAAGCTTTCTTT. It specifies CASSPQSTGVNTEAFF.

The CDR3 here is CASSLLDLGQGDRDYGYTF. The CDR3 DNA sequence: TGTGCCAGCAGTTTATTGGATTTGGGACAGGGGGATAGGGACTATGGCTACACCTTC. The chain combines TRBV28 with TRBJ1-2; TRBD1 aligns across 11 bases. Germline V gene lookup returns CDR1 MDHEN and CDR2 SYDVKM. The CDR3 is 19 amino acids. V lost 1 base and J lost 3; bases outside the gene matches: 13.

Many counts were recorded for this clonotype. The V call is TRBV28, the J call TRBJ2-7; D gene uncertain. V gave up 4 bases and J gave up 5 bases, with 18 bases separating them. This CDR3 comprises 15 residues. The V gene's germline CDR1 is MDHEN and CDR2 SYDVKM. The DNA of the CDR3 is TGTGCCAGCAGTTCATGGGTGGGGTTAGCTCACGAGCAGTACTTC. Protein product: CASSSWVGLAHEQYF.